Below, 20 T cell receptor beta chains from the same sample are listed, as sequenced in a study of cytomegalovirus exposure and HLA in healthy donors. Clones were sequenced by immunoSEQ multiplex PCR, and TCRdb holds only the in-frame ones, with some missing. The table includes about 120,000 clones, approximately 89% detected once. The sequenced material came from PBMCs. The receptors shown here come from a woman under 30 in good health and CMV-seronegative.

The CDR3 spells CASSPQGYPNYGYTF. CDR3 DNA: TGTGCCAGCAGCCCTCAGGGATACCCCAACTATGGCTACACCTTC. The chain uses TRBV9 and TRBJ1-2; tentative D call: TRBD1 (5 bases). The V and J ends lost 4 bases and 2 bases respectively, with 15 bases between them. Germline assignment: CDR1 SGDLS and CDR2 YYNGEE. This CDR3 is built from 15 residues.

The rearrangement joins TRBV7-8 to TRBJ2-7, with D tentatively TRBD1 (5 bases). Trimming shortened V by 4 bases and J by 0 bases, and 22 bases separated the two germline ends. Germline assignment: CDR1 SGHVS and CDR2 FQNEAQ. This CDR3 is built from 18 residues. In nucleotides, the CDR3 is TGTGCCAGCAGCTCTAGGGCACAAACCTACAGGTACTCCTACGAGCAGTACTTC. It translates to CASSSRAQTYRYSYEQYF.

J is TRBJ2-2 and V is TRBV4-2; TRBD1 is a possible D gene (6 bases). The CDR3 has 14 amino acids. V dropped 7 bases and J dropped 3 bases, with 12 bases sitting between them. Germline assignment: CDR1 LGHNA and CDR2 YNFKEQ. CDR3 coding DNA: TGTGCCAGCACCAGGACAGACCACACCGGGGAGCTGTTTTTT. This gives the protein CASTRTDHTGELFF.

The table lists this clone with a few counts. The rearrangement joins TRBV13 to TRBJ2-2, with TRBD1 matching 9 bases. Germline CDR1 reads PRHDT; CDR2 reads FYEKMQ (reference sequence). The J segment lost 6 bases and the V segment lost 7 bases, leaving 6 bases of the junction unmatched. The CDR3 is 14 amino acids. The CDR3 loop reads CASTRDRVAGELFF. The DNA of the CDR3 is TGTGCCAGCACCCGGGACAGGGTGGCCGGGGAGCTGTTTTTT.

The rearrangement joins TRBV7-9 to TRBJ2-1, with TRBD1 matching over 7 bases. Germline CDR1 is SEHNR and CDR2 is FQNEAQ (reference sequence). The CDR3 loop spans 14 amino acids. Trimming cost V 3 bases and J 8 bases; bases outside gene matches: 7. CDR3 bases: TGTGCCAGCAGCTTCAGACAGGGTGCGGATGAGCAGTTCTTC. It specifies CASSFRQGADEQFF.

This clone was counted once. The CDR3 loop is CASRADTQYF. The CDR3 DNA follows: TGCGCCAGCCGCGCAGATACGCAGTATTTT. This rearrangement joins TRBV10-2 to TRBJ2-3; D uncertain. This CDR3 comprises 10 residues. The ends were cut back, 8 bases at V and 4 bases at J, with 4 bases in the middle. Germline V CDR1 and CDR2: WSHSY, SAAADI.

The genes are TRBV7-8 and TRBJ1-5; D ambiguous. The CDR3 extends over 14 amino acids. The germline V gene encodes CDR1 SGHVS and CDR2 FQNEAQ. V dropped 3 bases and J dropped 0 bases, with 6 bases sitting between them. The CDR3 is CASSFRNSNQPQHF. The CDR3 nucleotides are TGTGCCAGCAGCTTCAGGAATAGCAATCAGCCCCAGCATTTT. The entire variable domain, with the rest obtained from reference TRBV7-8 and TRBJ1-5, is as follows: GAGVSQSPRYKVAKRGQDVALRCDPISGHVSLFWYQQALGQGPEFLTYFQNEAQLDKSGLPSDRFFAERPEGSVSTLKIQRTQQEDSAVYLCASSFRNSNQPQHFGDGTRLSIL.

V usage is TRBV9 and J usage is TRBJ1-3; 8 bases agree with TRBD1. Germline CDR1 and CDR2: SGDLS and YYNGEE. V was pared by 3 bases and J by 0 bases, with 2 bases of the junction left unmatched. The CDR3 is 15 amino acids. The CDR3 spells CASSAQGGSGNTIYF. CDR3 sequence (DNA): TGTGCCAGCAGCGCACAGGGGGGCTCTGGAAACACCATATATTTT.

This clone was detected once. This chain connects TRBV9 to TRBJ1-5, with TRBD1 identical over 10 bases. Germline V gene lookup returns CDR1 SGDLS and CDR2 YYNGEE. The CDR3 extends over 14 amino acids. Unmatched junction bases numbered 1, after V lost 3 bases and J lost 4 bases. Here the CDR3 reads CASSADRGNQPQHF. CDR3 DNA: TGTGCCAGCAGCGCGGACAGGGGGAATCAGCCCCAGCATTTT.

The chain joins TRBV7-9 to TRBJ2-3; possible D gene TRBD1, 5 bases. V lost 5 bases, J lost 2 bases, and 11 bases lay in between. CDR3 length: 14 amino acids. The germline V gene has CDR1 SEHNR and CDR2 FQNEAQ (reference sequence). The CDR3 DNA follows: TGTGCCAGCAGCCCTGGACAAACCACAGATACGCAGTATTTT. Translation gives CASSPGQTTDTQYF.

The chain is built from TRBV27 and TRBJ1-1; 8 bases fit TRBD1. Trimming took 5 bases from V and 1 from J; bases not matched to a gene: 9. Looked up from germline, CDR1 is MNHEY and CDR2 is SMNVEV (reference sequence). This CDR3 has 16 residues. CDR3 coding DNA: TGTGCCAGCAGTCGCCCCAGGGGGACAGGGAACACTGAAGCTTTCTTT. It translates to CASSRPRGTGNTEAFF.

The chain recombines TRBV19 with TRBJ1-1; 8 bases agree with TRBD1. The CDR3 has 13 amino acids. The V and J ends lost 6 bases and 3 bases, in that order; junction bases with no gene match: 3. The germline V gene encodes CDR1 LNHDA and CDR2 SQIVND (reference sequence). The CDR3 nucleotides are TGTGCCAGTAGCGAGGACAGGGACACTGAAGCTTTCTTT. It encodes CASSEDRDTEAFF.

V and J are TRBV5-1 and TRBJ2-5; 9 positions match TRBD2. CDR3 size: 17 residues. The V segment lost 0 bases and the J segment 2 bases; nucleotides outside the gene matches: 8. Germline values: CDR1 SGHRS, CDR2 YFSETQ. CDR3 DNA: TGCGCCAGCAGCTTGGATTGGACTAGCGCAAAGCAAGAGACCCAGTACTTC. It is translated as CASSLDWTSAKQETQYF. Full variable domain (remainder filled in from reference TRBV5-1 and TRBJ2-5): KAGVTQTPRYLIKTRGQQVTLSCSPISGHRSVSWYQQTPGQGLQFLFEYFSETQRNKGNFPGRFSGRQFSNSRSEMNVSTLELGDSALYLCASSLDWTSAKQETQYFGPGTRLLVL.

The J gene is TRBJ2-5, the V gene TRBV7-3, with D unresolved. CDR3 size: 13 residues. Per the germline V gene, CDR1 is SGHTA and CDR2 is FQGTGA. V was shortened by 5 bases and J by 5 bases, with 12 bases between the two germline ends. The CDR3 is CASSPNAMETQYF. The CDR3 bases are TGTGCCAGCAGCCCTAACGCTATGGAGACCCAGTACTTC.

This chain uses TRBV10-1 with TRBJ2-3, with no clear D. The germline gives CDR1 WNHNN, CDR2 SYGVQD (reference sequence). The CDR3 length is 13 residues. Trimming took off 5 bases at V and 1 base at J, with 7 bases between the two ends. The CDR3 is CASSSQGTDTQYF. The CDR3 DNA follows: TGCGCCAGCAGTTCTCAGGGCACAGATACGCAGTATTTT.

The V and J genes are TRBV5-1 and TRBJ2-5; no reliable D call. The CDR3 contains 13 residues. In germline, CDR1 is SGHRS, CDR2 YFSETQ. The V end was cut by 2 bases, the J end by 4 bases, with 9 bases between. The CDR3 here is CASSLMAIETQYF. The CDR3 bases are TGCGCCAGCAGCTTAATGGCAATAGAGACCCAGTACTTC.

This clone was counted once. This chain links TRBV6-1 with TRBJ2-3; weak D call: TRBD2 (5 bases). The ends were cut back, 0 bases at V and 3 bases at J, with 10 bases in the middle. Germline V CDR1 and CDR2: MNHNS, SASEGT. This CDR3 contains 15 residues. Written as DNA, the CDR3 is TGTGCCAGCAGTGAAGCCCGGATAGCGACAGATACGCAGTATTTT. Protein: CASSEARIATDTQYF.

V and J are TRBV6-5 and TRBJ1-1; unclear D gene. V was pared by 0 bases and J by 8 bases, with 10 bases between. Germline V lookup: CDR1 MNHEY, CDR2 SVGAGI. The length of the CDR3 is 13 residues. DNA of the CDR3: TGTGCCAGCAGTTACTCGAGGTCAGAGGAAGCTTTCTTT. Translation gives CASSYSRSEEAFF.

In nucleotides, the CDR3 is TGTGCCAGCAGTGTGGAGGGTTGGAATCAGCCCCAGCATTTT. Protein product: CASSVEGWNQPQHF. The V gene is TRBV6-1, the J gene TRBJ1-5; D gene ambiguous. This CDR3 spans 14 amino acids. Looked up from germline, CDR1 is MNHNS and CDR2 is SASEGT. V was trimmed by 4 bases and J by 4 bases, leaving 11 bases between them.

V and J are TRBV19 and TRBJ1-5; 9 bases are a match to TRBD1. This CDR3 has 14 residues. Germline V CDR1 and CDR2: LNHDA, SQIVND (reference sequence). V lost 5 bases, J lost 4 bases, and 3 bases stayed unmatched. CDR3 sequence: CASSWTGANQPQHF. The CDR3 DNA reads TGTGCCAGTAGTTGGACAGGGGCTAATCAGCCCCAGCATTTT. The variable domain in full, completed from reference TRBV19 and TRBJ1-5, reads DGGITQSPKYLFRKEGQNVTLSCEQNLNHDAMYWYRQDPGQGLRLIYYSQIVNDFQKGDIAEGYSVSREKKESFPLTVTSAQKNPTAFYLCASSWTGANQPQHFGDGTRLSIL.